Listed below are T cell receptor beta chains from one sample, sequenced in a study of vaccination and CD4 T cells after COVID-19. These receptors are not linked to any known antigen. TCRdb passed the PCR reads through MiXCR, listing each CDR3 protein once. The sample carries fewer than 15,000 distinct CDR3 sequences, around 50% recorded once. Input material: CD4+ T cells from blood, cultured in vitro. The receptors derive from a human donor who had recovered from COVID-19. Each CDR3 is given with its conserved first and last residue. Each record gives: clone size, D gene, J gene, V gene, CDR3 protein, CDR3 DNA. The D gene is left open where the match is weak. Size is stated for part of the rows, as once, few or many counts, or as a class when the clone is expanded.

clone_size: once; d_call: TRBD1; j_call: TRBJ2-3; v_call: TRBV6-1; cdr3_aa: CASRPIDRVDTQYF; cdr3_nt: TGTGCCAGCAGACCCATTGACAGGGTGGATACGCAGTATTTT
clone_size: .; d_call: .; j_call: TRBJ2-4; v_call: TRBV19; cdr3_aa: CASSKGFLAKNIQYF; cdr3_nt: TGTGCCAGTAGTAAAGGGTTTCTAGCCAAAAACATTCAGTACTTC
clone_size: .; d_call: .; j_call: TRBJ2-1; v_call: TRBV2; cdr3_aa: CASSVQGSYNEQFF; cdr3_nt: TGTGCCAGCAGTGTACAGGGTTCCTACAATGAGCAGTTCTTC
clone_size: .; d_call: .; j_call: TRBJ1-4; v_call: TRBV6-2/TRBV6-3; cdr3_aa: CASSYTPGAGRATNEKLFF; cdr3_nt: TGTGCCAGCAGTTACACACCCGGAGCAGGGCGTGCAACTAATGAAAAACTGTTTTTT
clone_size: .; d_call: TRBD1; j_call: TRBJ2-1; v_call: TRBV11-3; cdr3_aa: CASSIFSGTGNNEQFF; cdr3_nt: TGTGCCAGCAGCATCTTCTCCGGGACAGGGAACAATGAGCAGTTCTTC
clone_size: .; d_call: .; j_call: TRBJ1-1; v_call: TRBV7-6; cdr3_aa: CASSPLSNTEAFF; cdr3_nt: TGTGCCAGCAGCCCCCTCTCTAACACTGAAGCTTTCTTT
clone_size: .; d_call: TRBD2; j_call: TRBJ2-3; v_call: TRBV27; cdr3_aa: CASSYDPGRVSTDTQYF; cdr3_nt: TGTGCCAGCAGTTATGATCCCGGGAGGGTGTCCACAGATACGCAGTATTTT
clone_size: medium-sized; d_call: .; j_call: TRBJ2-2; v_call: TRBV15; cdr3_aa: CATSPDDPLGRTGELFF; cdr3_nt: TGTGCCACCAGCCCCGACGACCCTTTAGGAAGGACCGGGGAGCTGTTTTTT
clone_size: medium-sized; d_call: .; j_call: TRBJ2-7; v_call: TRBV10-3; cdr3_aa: CAISEPFNEQYF; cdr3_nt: TGTGCCATCAGTGAGCCATTCAACGAGCAGTACTTC
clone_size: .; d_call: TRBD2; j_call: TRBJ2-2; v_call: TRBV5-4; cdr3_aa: CASSLLLASGGAGELFF; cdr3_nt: TGTGCCAGCAGCTTGCTGTTGGCTAGCGGGGGGGCCGGGGAGCTGTTTTTT